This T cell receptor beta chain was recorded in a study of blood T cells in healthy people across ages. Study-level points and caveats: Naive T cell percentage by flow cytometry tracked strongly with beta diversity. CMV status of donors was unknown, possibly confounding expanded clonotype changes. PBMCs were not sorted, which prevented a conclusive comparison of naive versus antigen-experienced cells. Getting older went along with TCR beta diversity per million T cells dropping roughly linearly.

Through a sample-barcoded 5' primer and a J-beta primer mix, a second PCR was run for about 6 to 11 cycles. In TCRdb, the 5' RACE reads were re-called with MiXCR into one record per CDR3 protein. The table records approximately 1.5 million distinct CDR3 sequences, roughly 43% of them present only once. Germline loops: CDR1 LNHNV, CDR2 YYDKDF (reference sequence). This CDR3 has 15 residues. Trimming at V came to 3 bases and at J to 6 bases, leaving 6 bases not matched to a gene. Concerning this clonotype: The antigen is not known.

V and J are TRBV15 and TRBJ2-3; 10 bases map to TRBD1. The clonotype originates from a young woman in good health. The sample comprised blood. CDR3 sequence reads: CATSRGQGPLDTQYF. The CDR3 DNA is TGTGCCACCAGCAGGGGACAGGGGCCCCTTGATACGCAGTATTTT. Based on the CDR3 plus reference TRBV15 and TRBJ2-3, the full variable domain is DAMVIQNPRYQVTQFGKPVTLSCSQTLNHNVMYWYQQKSSQAPKLLFHYYDKDFNNEADTPDNFQSRRPNTSFCFLDIRSPGLGDTAMYLCATSRGQGPLDTQYFGPGTRLTVL.